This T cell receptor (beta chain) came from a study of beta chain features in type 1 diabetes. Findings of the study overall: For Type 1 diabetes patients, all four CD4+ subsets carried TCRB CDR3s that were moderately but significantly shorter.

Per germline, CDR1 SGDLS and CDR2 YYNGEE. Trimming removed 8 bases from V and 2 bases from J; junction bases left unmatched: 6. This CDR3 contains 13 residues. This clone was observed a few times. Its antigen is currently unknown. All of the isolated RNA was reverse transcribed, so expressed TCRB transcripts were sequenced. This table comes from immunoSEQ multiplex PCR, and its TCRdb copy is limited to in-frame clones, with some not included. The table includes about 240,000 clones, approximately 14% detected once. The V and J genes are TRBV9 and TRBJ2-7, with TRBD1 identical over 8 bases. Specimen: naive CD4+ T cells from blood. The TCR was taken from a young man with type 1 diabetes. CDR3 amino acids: CASSTGDPYEQYF. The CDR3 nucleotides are TGTGCCAGTTCGACAGGGGACCCCTACGAGCAGTACTTC.